Listed here are 22 T cell receptor beta chains from one sample, sequenced in a study of patients and donors after allogeneic stem cell transplantation. TCRdb reprocessed the RT-PCR reads with MiXCR, giving one entry per CDR3 protein. Counted here are around 150,000 distinct CDR3 sequences, approximately 37% occurring once; the ten biggest clones make up about 50%. Sequenced: blood, either unsorted or a sorted T cell fraction (not recorded which). These receptors all stem from a human donor who was either an allogeneic HSCT recipient or a stem cell or donor lymphocyte infusion donor (not recorded which). It is not recorded whose cells these are; they may come from a transplant donor.

The V call is TRBV20-1, the J call TRBJ1-2, with a possible D match to TRBD1 (5 bases). The CDR3 runs to 15 residues. Trimming shortened V by 0 bases and J by 7 bases, and 18 bases separated the two germline ends. From germline, CDR1 is DFQATT and CDR2 SNEGSKA (reference sequence). CDR3 sequence (DNA): TGCAGTGCTAGAGATCGGAAAGGGACGGCTGCTGGCTACACCTTC. This sequence encodes CSARDRKGTAAGYTF.

V is TRBV6-5 and J is TRBJ1-1, with 8 bases aligning to TRBD1. The CDR3 contains 18 residues. CDR1 is MNHEY, CDR2 SVGAGI, per germline. Trimming took 0 bases from V and 4 from J; bases not matched to a gene: 13. CDR3 in amino acids: CASSYSGTGQAAGTEAFF. The CDR3 DNA reads TGTGCCAGCAGTTACTCGGGGACAGGCCAAGCCGCGGGCACTGAAGCTTTCTTT.

This clonotype was counted once. This sequence joins TRBV24-1 and TRBJ2-5; perhaps D is TRBD1 or TRBD2 (5 bases each). CDR1 is KGHDR, CDR2 SFDVKD, per germline. Trimming left V 4 bases short and J 5 bases short, with 16 bases between. The CDR3 covers 15 residues. In DNA, the CDR3 is TGTGCCACCAGTGACCGGGACGAACCGAAGGAGACCCAGTACTTC. Its translation is CATSDRDEPKETQYF.

This clonotype occurred a few times. V is TRBV6-2 or TRBV6-3 and J is TRBJ1-2; D not resolved. The CDR3 has 12 amino acids. V dropped 8 bases and J dropped 4 bases, with 11 bases sitting between them. Germline CDR1 reads MNHEY; CDR2 reads SVGEGT. CDR3 DNA sequence: TGTGCCAGCGGTACGGAAATCTATGGCTACACCTTC. Translating gives CASGTEIYGYTF.

This rearrangement joins TRBV9 to TRBJ1-2; D remains ambiguous. The CDR3 loop spans 14 amino acids. The V and J ends lost 0 bases and 5 bases respectively, with 11 bases between them. Germline V gives CDR1 SGDLS, CDR2 YYNGEE. In DNA, the CDR3 is TGTGCCAGCAGCGTAGCCGGAGAGAAGTATGGCTACACCTTC. Amino acid sequence: CASSVAGEKYGYTF.

This clonotype was detected only a few times. CDR3 loop: CASREWGRVTEAFF. The CDR3 region has the DNA TGCGCCAGCAGGGAATGGGGGCGGGTCACTGAAGCTTTCTTT. The V and J genes are TRBV5-1 and TRBJ1-1; D is possibly TRBD1 (6 bases). The CDR3 contains 14 residues. The germline V gene encodes CDR1 SGHRS and CDR2 YFSETQ. The V gene lost 5 bases and the J gene lost 4 bases, with 15 bases spanning the gap.

In this sample, this clonotype turned up a few times. This sequence joins TRBV27 and TRBJ2-1; a possible D gene is TRBD1 (5 bases). Germline CDR1 and CDR2: MNHEY and SMNVEV (reference sequence). The V end was cut by 9 bases, the J end by 5 bases, with 14 bases between. CDR3 length: 13 amino acids. DNA of the CDR3: TGTGCCAGTACTCAGGGTAACGACAATGAGCAGTTCTTC. Its protein is CASTQGNDNEQFF.

This CDR3 reads CSVIQGDHEAFF. CDR3 coding DNA: TGCAGCGTAATACAGGGGGACCATGAAGCTTTCTTT. The chain has TRBV29-1 and TRBJ1-1, with 8 bases fitting TRBD1. The CDR3 is made up of 12 amino acids. Germline V gene sequence: CDR1 SQVTM, CDR2 ANQGSEA. Trimming cost V 6 bases and J 7 bases; bases outside gene matches: 7.

The chain couples TRBV20-1 to TRBJ1-2; 7 bases line up with TRBD1. CDR1 DFQATT and CDR2 SNEGSKA come from the germline V gene (reference sequence). Trimming cost V 6 bases and J 6 bases; bases outside gene matches: 7. The CDR3 runs 12 residues. In DNA, the CDR3 is TGCAGTGCCCCAGGACAGGTAGATGGCTACACCTTC. Translated, it gives CSAPGQVDGYTF.

The V and J genes are TRBV4-2 and TRBJ2-1; 7 bases match TRBD2. Germline V CDR1 and CDR2: LGHNA, YNFKEQ. This CDR3 region has 15 residues. Trimming cost V 6 bases and J 3 bases; bases outside gene matches: 8. CDR3 in amino acids: CASSTFGGFYNEQFF. The CDR3 nucleotides are TGTGCCAGCAGTACCTTCGGGGGGTTCTACAATGAGCAGTTCTTC.

This clonotype was seen a handful of times. The genes are TRBV6-1 and TRBJ1-3; D might be TRBD1 (5 bases). Germline loops: CDR1 MNHNS, CDR2 SASEGT. The CDR3 consists of 14 residues. V dropped 6 bases and J dropped 4 bases, with 13 bases sitting between them. The CDR3 region is CASRRSGTGNTIYF. CDR3 nucleotide sequence: TGTGCCAGCAGAAGGTCGGGGACCGGAAACACCATATATTTT.

This clonotype appeared a single time. The V and J genes are TRBV29-1 and TRBJ2-7, with 8 bases matching TRBD1. V shed 6 bases and J 5 bases; nucleotides not matched to a gene: 3. This CDR3 has 11 amino acids. Germline CDR1 and CDR2: SQVTM and ANQGSEA. The CDR3 nucleotides are TGCAGCGTCGCGGACAGGGACGAGCAGTACTTC. Its translation: CSVADRDEQYF.

The gene calls are TRBV25-1 and TRBJ1-2; 8 nucleotides line up with TRBD1. CDR1 MGHDK and CDR2 SYGVNS come from the germline V gene. The J segment lost 3 bases and the V segment lost 3 bases, leaving 0 bases of the junction unmatched. The CDR3 sequence is 13 residues long. The CDR3 DNA follows: TGTGCCAGCAGTGAGACAGGGGACTATGGCTACACCTTC. It specifies CASSETGDYGYTF.

To note about this clonotype: Mismatch with germline at one junction end may stem from a read error. J is TRBJ2-3 and V is TRBV7-7; weak D call: TRBD2 (5 bases). This CDR3 spans 16 amino acids. The germline V gene encodes CDR1 SSHAT and CDR2 FNYEAQ (reference sequence). CDR3: CASSLGLATSTDTQYF. DNA of the CDR3: TGTGCTAGCAGCTTAGGGCTAGCTACAAGCACAGATACGCAGTATTTT.

The chain is built from TRBV11-1 and TRBJ1-5; D remains ambiguous. V gave up 2 bases and J gave up 7 bases, with 9 bases separating them. The CDR3 runs to 13 residues. Germline V gene data show CDR1 as SGHAT and CDR2 as FQDESV (reference sequence). In DNA form, the CDR3 reads TGTGCCAGCAGCTTACAGGACCACCAGCCCCAGCATTTT. Protein: CASSLQDHQPQHF.

This clonotype has a handful of counts. The chain is built from TRBV2 and TRBJ1-2, with 8 bases lining up with TRBD1. The CDR3 consists of 12 residues. The germline CDR1 and CDR2 sequences are SNHLY and FYNNEI. V shed 6 bases and J 4 bases; nucleotides not matched to a gene: 1. The CDR3 here is CASSGTGYGYTF. For the CDR3, the DNA is TGTGCCAGCAGCGGGACAGGCTATGGCTACACCTTC.

V and J are TRBV14 and TRBJ2-3; D unresolved. Germline assignment: CDR1 SGHDN and CDR2 FVKESK. The CDR3 contains 12 residues. Trimming cost V 0 bases and J 3 bases, with 1 base left between them. This chain's CDR3 is CASSQDTDTQYF. The DNA of the CDR3 is TGTGCCAGCAGCCAAGATACAGATACGCAGTATTTT. Complete variable domain (other parts from reference TRBV14 and TRBJ2-3): EAGVTQFPSHSVIEKGQTVTLRCDPISGHDNLYWYRRVMGKEIKFLLHFVKESKQDESGMPNNRFLAERTGGTYSTLKVQPAELEDSGVYFCASSQDTDTQYFGPGTRLTVL.

This chain uses TRBV9 with TRBJ2-4, with 10 bases lining up with TRBD1. Per germline, CDR1 SGDLS and CDR2 YYNGEE. This CDR3 region has 14 residues. V trimming: 3 bases; J trimming: 7 bases; junction bases outside the gene matches: 4. The CDR3 nucleotides read TGTGCCAGCAGCGGACCGGGACAGGGGAACATTCAGTACTTC. Its protein product is CASSGPGQGNIQYF.

This chain joins TRBV28 and TRBJ2-2, with D possibly TRBD1 on 6 matching bases. The CDR3 runs 16 residues. Looked up from germline, CDR1 is MDHEN and CDR2 is SYDVKM. Trimming removed 6 bases at V and 6 bases at J, with 20 bases between. Here the CDR3 DNA reads TGTGCCAGCAGGCTAGGGTTGTCAGGGGCCTCCGGGGAGCTGTTTTTT. It is translated as CASRLGLSGASGELFF.

The chain couples TRBV12-3 or TRBV12-4 to TRBJ1-1; D unclear. V was pared by 1 base and J by 3 bases, with 12 bases between. This CDR3 is built from 15 residues. The CDR3: CASSLVRARDTEAFF. CDR3 coding DNA: TGTGCCAGCAGTTTAGTGAGGGCTCGGGACACTGAAGCTTTCTTT.

The table lists this clonotype with a few counts. This chain links TRBV5-1 with TRBJ1-5, with 8 bases aligning to TRBD1. There are 16 residues in the CDR3. The V gene end was trimmed by 2 bases and the J gene end by 5 bases; junction bases not matched to a gene: 9. Germline V gene sequence: CDR1 SGHRS, CDR2 YFSETQ. The CDR3 DNA is TGCGCCAGCAGCTTCCACCAGGGACAGGCCCATCAGCCCCAGCATTTT. Its translation: CASSFHQGQAHQPQHF.

The chain couples TRBV9 to TRBJ2-1; unclear D gene. The germline V gene encodes CDR1 SGDLS and CDR2 YYNGEE. CDR3 length equals 15 residues. Trimming took 2 bases from V and 7 from J, leaving 16 bases between them. CDR3 loop: CASSVRSDWENEQFF. The DNA for the CDR3 is TGTGCCAGCAGCGTTAGGTCCGACTGGGAAAATGAGCAGTTCTTC.